The clone carrying this T cell receptor (beta chain) was observed a few times. These data originate in a study of blood T cells in healthy people across ages. Unmatched junction bases numbered 12, after V lost 5 bases and J lost 6 bases. Per germline, CDR1 SGHTA and CDR2 FQGNSA. The CDR3 has 16 amino acids. A second PCR of 7 to 11 cycles used a sample-barcoded 5' primer and a J-beta primer mix. TCRdb recomputed calls from the 5' RACE reads with MiXCR, one row per CDR3 protein. The sample yields roughly 1.7 million distinct CDR3 sequences, about 35% seen once. The chain uses TRBV7-2 and TRBJ2-7, with 11 bases identical to TRBD1. This TCR was recovered from a woman aged 25 to 39 in good health. The sample taken for sequencing was blood. The CDR3 loop reads CASSQQPGTGGGEQYF. CDR3 coding DNA: TGTGCCAGCAGCCAGCAACCCGGGACAGGGGGTGGCGAGCAGTACTTC.